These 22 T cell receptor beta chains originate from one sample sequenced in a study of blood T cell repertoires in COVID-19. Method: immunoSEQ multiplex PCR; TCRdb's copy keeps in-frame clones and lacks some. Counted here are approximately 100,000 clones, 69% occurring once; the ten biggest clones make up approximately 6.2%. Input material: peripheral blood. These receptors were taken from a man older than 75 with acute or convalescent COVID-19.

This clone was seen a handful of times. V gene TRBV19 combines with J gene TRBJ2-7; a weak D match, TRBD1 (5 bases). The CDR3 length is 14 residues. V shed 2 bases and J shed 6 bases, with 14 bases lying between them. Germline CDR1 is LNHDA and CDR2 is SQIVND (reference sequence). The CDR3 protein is CASSITRDVPEQYF. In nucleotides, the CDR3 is TGTGCCAGTAGTATAACCAGGGATGTTCCCGAGCAGTACTTC.

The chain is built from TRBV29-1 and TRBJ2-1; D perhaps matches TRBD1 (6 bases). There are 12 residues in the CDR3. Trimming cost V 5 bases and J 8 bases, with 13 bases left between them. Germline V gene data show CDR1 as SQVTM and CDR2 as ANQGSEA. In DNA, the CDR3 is TGCAGCGTTACGTTTGGGGGCGATGAGCAGTTCTTC. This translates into CSVTFGGDEQFF.

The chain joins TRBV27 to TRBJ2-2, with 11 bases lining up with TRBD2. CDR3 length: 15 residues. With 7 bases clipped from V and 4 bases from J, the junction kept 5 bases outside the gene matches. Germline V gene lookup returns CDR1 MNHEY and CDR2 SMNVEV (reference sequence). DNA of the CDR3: TGTGCCAGCACCTTAGCGGGAGGGCCCACCGGGGAGCTGTTTTTT. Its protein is CASTLAGGPTGELFF.

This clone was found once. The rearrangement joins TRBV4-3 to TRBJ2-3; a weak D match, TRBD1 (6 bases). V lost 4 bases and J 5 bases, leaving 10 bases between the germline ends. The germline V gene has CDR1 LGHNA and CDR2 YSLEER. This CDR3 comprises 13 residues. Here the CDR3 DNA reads TGCGCCAGCAGCCGGGGACAACAAGATACGCAGTATTTT. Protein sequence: CASSRGQQDTQYF.

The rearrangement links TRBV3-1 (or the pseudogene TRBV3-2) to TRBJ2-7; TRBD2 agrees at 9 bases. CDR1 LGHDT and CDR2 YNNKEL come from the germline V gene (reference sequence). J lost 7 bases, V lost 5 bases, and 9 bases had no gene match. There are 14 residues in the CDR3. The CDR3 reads CASSASGMFWEQYF. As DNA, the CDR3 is TGTGCCAGCAGCGCTAGCGGGATGTTTTGGGAGCAGTACTTC.

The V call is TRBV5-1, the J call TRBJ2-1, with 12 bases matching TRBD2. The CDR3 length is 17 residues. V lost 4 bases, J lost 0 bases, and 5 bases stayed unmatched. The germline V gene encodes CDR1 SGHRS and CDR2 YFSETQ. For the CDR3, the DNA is TGCGCCAGCAGCACTGGACTAGCGGGGAGCTCCTACAATGAGCAGTTCTTC. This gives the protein CASSTGLAGSSYNEQFF.

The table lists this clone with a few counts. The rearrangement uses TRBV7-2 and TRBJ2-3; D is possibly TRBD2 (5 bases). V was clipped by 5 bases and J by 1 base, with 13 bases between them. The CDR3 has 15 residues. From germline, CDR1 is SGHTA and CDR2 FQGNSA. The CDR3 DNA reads TGTGCCAGCAGCCCGCGGAGGTTTGGCACAGATACGCAGTATTTT. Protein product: CASSPRRFGTDTQYF.

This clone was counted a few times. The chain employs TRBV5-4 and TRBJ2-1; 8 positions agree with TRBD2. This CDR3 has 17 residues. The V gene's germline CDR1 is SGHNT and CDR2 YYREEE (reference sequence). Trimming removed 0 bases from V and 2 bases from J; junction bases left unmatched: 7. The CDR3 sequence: CASSLAGGRGTYNEQFF. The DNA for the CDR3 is TGTGCCAGCAGCTTGGCGGGGGGGCGGGGCACCTACAATGAGCAGTTCTTC.

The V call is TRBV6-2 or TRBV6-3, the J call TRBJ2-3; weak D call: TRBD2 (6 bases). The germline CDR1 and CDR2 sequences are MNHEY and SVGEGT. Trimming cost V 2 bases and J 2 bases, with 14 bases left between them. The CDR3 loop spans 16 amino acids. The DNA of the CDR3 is TGTGCCAGCAGTTACGACGCGGGATCACACACAGATACGCAGTATTTT. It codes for CASSYDAGSHTDTQYF.

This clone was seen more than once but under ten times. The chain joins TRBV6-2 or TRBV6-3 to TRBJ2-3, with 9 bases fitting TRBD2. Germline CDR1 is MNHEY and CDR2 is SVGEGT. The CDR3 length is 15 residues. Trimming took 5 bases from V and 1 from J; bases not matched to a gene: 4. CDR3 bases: TGTGCCAGCAGTATAGGACTAGCGCGCACAGATACGCAGTATTTT. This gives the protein CASSIGLARTDTQYF.

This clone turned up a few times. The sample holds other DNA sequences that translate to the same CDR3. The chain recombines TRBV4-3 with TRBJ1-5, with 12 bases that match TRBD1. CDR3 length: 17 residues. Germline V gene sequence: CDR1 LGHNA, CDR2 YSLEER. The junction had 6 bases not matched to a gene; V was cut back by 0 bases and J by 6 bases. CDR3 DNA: TGCGCCAGCAGCCAAGACTGGGGGACAGGGGGCTTTCAGCCCCAGCATTTT. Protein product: CASSQDWGTGGFQPQHF.

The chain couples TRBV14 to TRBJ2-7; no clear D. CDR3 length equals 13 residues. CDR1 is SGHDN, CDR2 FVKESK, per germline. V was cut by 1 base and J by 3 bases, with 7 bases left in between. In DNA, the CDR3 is TGTGCCAGCAGCCAAGTACCCGGCTACGAGCAGTACTTC. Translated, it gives CASSQVPGYEQYF.

The CDR3 protein is CASSWGVTGELFF. The DNA of the CDR3 is TGTGCCAGCAGCTGGGGCGTCACCGGGGAGCTGTTTTTT. The genes are TRBV5-6 and TRBJ2-2; D perhaps matches TRBD1 (5 bases). The germline CDR1 and CDR2 sequences are SGHDT and YYEEEE. V gave up 3 bases and J gave up 4 bases, with 7 bases separating them. The CDR3 loop spans 13 amino acids.

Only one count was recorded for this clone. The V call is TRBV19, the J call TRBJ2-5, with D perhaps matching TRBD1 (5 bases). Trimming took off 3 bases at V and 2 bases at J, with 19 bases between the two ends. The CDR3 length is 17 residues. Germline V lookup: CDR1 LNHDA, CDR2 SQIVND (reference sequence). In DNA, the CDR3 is TGTGCCAGTAGTATCCTAGGACAAGGACGAGCTCAAGAGACCCAGTACTTC. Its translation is CASSILGQGRAQETQYF. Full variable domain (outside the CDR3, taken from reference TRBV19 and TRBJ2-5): DGGITQSPKYLFRKEGQNVTLSCEQNLNHDAMYWYRQDPGQGLRLIYYSQIVNDFQKGDIAEGYSVSREKKESFPLTVTSAQKNPTAFYLCASSILGQGRAQETQYFGPGTRLLVL.

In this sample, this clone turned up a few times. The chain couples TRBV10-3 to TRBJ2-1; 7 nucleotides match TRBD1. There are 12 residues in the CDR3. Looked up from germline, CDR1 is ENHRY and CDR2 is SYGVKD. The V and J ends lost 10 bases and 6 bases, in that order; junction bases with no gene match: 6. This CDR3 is CATATGLNEQFF. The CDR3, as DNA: TGTGCCACTGCGACAGGGCTCAATGAGCAGTTCTTC.

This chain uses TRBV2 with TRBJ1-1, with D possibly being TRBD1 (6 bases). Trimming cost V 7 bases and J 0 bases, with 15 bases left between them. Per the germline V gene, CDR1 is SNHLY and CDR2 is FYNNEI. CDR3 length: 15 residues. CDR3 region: CASTLLRTVNTEAFF. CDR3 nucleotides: TGTGCCAGCACGCTTCTTAGGACAGTGAACACTGAAGCTTTCTTT.

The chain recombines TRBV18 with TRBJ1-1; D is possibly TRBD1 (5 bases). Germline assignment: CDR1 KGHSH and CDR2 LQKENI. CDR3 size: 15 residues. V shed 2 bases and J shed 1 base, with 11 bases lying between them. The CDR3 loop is CASSPLSGSNTEAFF. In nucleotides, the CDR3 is TGTGCCAGCTCACCATTATCAGGGTCGAACACTGAAGCTTTCTTT.

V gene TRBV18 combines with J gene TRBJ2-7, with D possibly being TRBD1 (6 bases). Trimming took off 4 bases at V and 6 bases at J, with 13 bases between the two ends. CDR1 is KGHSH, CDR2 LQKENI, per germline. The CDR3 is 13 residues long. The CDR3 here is CASSLWTVLEQYF. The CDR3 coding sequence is TGTGCCAGCTCACTTTGGACAGTTCTCGAGCAGTACTTC.

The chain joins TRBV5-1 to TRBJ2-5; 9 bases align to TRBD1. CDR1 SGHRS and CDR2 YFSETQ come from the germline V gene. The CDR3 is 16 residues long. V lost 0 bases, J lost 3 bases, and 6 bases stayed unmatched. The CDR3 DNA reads TGCGCCAGCAGCTTGGCGGACAGGGGAAGGGAAGAGACCCAGTACTTC. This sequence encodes CASSLADRGREETQYF.

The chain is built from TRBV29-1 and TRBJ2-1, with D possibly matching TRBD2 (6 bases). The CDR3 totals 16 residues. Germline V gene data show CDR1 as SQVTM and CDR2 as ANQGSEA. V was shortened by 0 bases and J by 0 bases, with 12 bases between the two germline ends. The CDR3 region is CSVEDPGSSSYNEQFF. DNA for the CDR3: TGCAGCGTTGAAGATCCCGGGAGCAGCTCCTACAATGAGCAGTTCTTC.

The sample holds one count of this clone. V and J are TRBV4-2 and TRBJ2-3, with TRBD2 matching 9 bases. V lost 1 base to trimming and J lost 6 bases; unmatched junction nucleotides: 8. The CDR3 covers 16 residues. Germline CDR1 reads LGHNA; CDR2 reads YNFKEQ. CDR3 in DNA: TGTGCCAGCAGCCAAGTCTTCGGCGGGAGGGCGGATACGCAGTATTTT. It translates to CASSQVFGGRADTQYF.

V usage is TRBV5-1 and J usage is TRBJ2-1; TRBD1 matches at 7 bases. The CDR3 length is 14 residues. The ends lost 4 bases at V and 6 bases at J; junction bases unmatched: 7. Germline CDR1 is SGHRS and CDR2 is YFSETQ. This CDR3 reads CASSPGQRANEQFF. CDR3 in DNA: TGCGCCAGCAGCCCGGGACAGAGGGCCAATGAGCAGTTCTTC.